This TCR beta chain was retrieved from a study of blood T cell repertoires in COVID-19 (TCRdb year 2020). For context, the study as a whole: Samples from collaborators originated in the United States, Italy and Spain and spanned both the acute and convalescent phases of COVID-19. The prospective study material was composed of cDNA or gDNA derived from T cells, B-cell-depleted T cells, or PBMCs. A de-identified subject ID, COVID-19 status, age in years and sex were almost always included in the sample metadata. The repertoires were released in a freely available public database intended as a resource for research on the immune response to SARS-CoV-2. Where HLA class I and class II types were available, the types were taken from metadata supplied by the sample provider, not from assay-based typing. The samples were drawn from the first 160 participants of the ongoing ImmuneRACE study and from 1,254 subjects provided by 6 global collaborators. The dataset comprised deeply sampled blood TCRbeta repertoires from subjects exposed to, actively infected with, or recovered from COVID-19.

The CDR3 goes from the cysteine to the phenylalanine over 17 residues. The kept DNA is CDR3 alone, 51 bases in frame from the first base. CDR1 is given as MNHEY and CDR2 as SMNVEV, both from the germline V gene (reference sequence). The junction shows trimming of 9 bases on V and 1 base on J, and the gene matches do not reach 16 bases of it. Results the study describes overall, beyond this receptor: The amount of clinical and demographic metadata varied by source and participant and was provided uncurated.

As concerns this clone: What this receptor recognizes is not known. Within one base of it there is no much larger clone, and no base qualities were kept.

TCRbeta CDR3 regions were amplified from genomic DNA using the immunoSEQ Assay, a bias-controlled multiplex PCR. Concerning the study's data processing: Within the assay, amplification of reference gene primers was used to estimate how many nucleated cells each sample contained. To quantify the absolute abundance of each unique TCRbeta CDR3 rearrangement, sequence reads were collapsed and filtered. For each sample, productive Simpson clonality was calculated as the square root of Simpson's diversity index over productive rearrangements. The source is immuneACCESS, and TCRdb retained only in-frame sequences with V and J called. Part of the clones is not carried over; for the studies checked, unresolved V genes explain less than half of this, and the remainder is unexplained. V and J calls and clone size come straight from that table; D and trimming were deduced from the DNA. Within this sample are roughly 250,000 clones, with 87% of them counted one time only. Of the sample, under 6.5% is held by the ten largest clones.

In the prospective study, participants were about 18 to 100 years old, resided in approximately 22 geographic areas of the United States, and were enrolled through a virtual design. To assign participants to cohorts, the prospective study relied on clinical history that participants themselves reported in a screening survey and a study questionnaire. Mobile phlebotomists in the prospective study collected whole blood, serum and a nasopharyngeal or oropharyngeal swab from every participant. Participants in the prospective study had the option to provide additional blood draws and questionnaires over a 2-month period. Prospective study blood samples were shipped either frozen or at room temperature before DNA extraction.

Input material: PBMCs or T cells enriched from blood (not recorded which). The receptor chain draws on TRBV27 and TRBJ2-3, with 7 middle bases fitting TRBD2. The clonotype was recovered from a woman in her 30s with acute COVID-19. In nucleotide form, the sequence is TGTGCCAGTATGCCCTTCGTTGCGGGGGAAGGCACAGATACGCAGTATTTT. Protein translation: CASMPFVAGEGTDTQYF.